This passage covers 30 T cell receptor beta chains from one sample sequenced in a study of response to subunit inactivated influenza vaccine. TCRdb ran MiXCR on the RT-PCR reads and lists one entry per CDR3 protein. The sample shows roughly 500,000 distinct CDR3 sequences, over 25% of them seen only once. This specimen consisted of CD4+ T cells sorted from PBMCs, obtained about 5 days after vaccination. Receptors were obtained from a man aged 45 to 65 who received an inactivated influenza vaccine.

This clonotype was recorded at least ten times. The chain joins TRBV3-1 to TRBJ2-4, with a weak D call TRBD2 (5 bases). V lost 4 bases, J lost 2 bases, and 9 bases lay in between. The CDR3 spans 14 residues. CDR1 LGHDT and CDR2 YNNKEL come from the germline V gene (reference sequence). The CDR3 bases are TGTGCCAGCAGCCTCGGAGGATCCAAAAACATTCAGTACTTC. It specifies CASSLGGSKNIQYF. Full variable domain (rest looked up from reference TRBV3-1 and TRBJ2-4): DTAVSQTPKYLVTQMGNDKSIKCEQNLGHDTMYWYKQDSKKFLKIMFSYNNKELIINETVPNRFSPKSPDKAHLNLHINSLELGDSAVYFCASSLGGSKNIQYFGAGTRLSVL.

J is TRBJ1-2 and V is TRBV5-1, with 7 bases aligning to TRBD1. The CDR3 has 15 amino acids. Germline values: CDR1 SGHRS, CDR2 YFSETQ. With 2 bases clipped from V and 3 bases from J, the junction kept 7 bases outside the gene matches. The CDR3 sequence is CASSLTGVVDYGYTF. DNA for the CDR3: TGCGCCAGCAGCTTAACAGGGGTGGTTGACTATGGCTACACCTTC. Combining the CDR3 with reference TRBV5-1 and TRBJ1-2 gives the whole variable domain KAGVTQTPRYLIKTRGQQVTLSCSPISGHRSVSWYQQTPGQGLQFLFEYFSETQRNKGNFPGRFSGRQFSNSRSEMNVSTLELGDSALYLCASSLTGVVDYGYTFGSGTRLTVV.

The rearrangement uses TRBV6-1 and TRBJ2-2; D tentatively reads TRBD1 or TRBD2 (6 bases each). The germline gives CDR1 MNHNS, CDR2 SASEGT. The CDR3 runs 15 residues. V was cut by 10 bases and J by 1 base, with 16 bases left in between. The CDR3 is CAISKGGLNTGELFF. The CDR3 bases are TGTGCCATATCTAAGGGGGGATTGAACACCGGGGAGCTGTTTTTT.

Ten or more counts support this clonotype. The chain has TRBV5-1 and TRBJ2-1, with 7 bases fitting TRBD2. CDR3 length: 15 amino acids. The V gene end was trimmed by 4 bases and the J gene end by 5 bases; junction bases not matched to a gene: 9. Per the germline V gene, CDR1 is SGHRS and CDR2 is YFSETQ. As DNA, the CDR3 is TGCGCCAGCAGCATCGCCATTGGACTAGACAATGAGCAGTTCTTC. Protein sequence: CASSIAIGLDNEQFF.

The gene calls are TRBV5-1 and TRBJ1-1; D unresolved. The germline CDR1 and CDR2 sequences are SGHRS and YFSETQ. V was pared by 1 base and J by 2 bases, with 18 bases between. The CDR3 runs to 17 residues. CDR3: CASSLLPKGGPNTEAFF. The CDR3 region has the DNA TGCGCCAGCAGCTTGCTTCCAAAGGGAGGGCCAAACACTGAAGCTTTCTTT.

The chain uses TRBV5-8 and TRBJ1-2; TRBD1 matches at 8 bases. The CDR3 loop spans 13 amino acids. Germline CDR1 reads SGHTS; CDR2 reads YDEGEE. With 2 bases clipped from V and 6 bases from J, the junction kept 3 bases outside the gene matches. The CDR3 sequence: CASSLDRGDGYTF. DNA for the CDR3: TGTGCCAGCAGCTTAGACAGGGGCGATGGCTACACCTTC.

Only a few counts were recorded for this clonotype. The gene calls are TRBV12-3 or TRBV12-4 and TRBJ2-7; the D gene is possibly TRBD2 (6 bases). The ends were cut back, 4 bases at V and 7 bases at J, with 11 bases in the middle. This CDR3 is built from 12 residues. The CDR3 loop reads CASSWGVMEQYF. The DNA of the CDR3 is TGTGCCAGCAGTTGGGGGGTAATGGAGCAGTACTTC.

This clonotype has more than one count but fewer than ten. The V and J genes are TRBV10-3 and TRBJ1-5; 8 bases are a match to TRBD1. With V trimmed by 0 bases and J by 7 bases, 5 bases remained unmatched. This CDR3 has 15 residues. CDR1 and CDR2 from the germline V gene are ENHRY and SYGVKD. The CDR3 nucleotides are TGTGCCATCAGTGAGTCTGGACAGGGTCAACAGCCCCAGCATTTT. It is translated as CAISESGQGQQPQHF.

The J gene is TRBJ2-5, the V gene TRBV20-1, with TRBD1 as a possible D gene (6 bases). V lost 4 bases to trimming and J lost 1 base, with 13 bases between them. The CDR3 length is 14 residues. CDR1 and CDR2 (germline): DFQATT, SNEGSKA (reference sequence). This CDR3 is CSAIVGARQETQYF. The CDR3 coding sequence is TGCAGTGCTATTGTGGGGGCCCGCCAAGAGACCCAGTACTTC.

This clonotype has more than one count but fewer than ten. The CDR3 loop reads CSVGTVHTGELFF. The CDR3 region has the DNA TGCAGCGTCGGGACAGTTCACACCGGGGAGCTGTTTTTT. This chain joins TRBV29-1 and TRBJ2-2, with 7 bases lining up with TRBD1. The germline V gene encodes CDR1 SQVTM and CDR2 ANQGSEA. Trimming took 6 bases from V and 3 from J; bases not matched to a gene: 4. CDR3 size: 13 residues.

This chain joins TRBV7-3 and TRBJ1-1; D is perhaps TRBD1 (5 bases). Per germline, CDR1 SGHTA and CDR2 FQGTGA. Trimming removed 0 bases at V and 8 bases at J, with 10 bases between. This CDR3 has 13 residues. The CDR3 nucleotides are TGTGCCAGCAGCTTAACGGAGGCAGGGGAAGCTTTCTTT. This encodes CASSLTEAGEAFF.

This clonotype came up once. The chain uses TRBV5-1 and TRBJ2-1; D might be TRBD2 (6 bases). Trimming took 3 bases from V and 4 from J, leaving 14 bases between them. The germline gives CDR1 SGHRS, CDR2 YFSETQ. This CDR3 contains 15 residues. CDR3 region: CASSWDSRRYNEQFF. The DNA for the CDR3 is TGCGCCAGCAGCTGGGACTCCCGAAGGTACAATGAGCAGTTCTTC.

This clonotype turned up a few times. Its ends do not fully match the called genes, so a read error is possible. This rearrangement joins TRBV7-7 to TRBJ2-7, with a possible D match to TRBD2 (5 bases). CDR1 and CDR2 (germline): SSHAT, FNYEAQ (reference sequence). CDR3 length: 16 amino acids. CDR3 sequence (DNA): TGTGCTAGCAGCCCCGGGAACGCGGGTAGGATCTACGAGCAGTACTTC. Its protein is CASSPGNAGRIYEQYF.

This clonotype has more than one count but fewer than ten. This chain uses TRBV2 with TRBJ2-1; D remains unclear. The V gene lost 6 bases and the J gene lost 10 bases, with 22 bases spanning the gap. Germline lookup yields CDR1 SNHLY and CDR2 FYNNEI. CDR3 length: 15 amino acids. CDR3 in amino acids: CASRDSRIRLREQFF. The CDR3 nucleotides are TGTGCCAGCAGGGATAGTAGGATAAGATTGAGAGAGCAGTTCTTC. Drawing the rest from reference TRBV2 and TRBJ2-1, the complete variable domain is EPEVTQTPSHQVTQMGQEVILRCVPISNHLYFYWYRQILGQKVEFLVSFYNNEISEKSEIFDDQFSVERPDGSNFTLKIRSTKLEDSAMYFCASRDSRIRLREQFFGPGTRLTVL.

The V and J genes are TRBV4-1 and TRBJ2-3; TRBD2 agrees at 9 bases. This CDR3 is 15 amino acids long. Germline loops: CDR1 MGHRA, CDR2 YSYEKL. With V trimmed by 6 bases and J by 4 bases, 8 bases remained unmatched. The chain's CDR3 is CASSPRREGADTQYF. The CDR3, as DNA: TGCGCCAGCAGTCCGCGGCGGGAGGGTGCAGATACGCAGTATTTT.

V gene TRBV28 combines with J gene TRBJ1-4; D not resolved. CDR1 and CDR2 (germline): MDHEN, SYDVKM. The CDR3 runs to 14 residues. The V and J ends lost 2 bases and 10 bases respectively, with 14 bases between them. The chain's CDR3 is CASSLGRTRTKLFF. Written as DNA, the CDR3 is TGTGCCAGCAGTTTAGGGAGGACCCGGACAAAACTGTTTTTT. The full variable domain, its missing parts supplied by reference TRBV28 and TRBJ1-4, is DVKVTQSSRYLVKRTGEKVFLECVQDMDHENMFWYRQDPGLGLRLIYFSYDVKMKEKGDIPEGYSVSREKKERFSLILESASTNQTSMYLCASSLGRTRTKLFFGSGTQLSVL.

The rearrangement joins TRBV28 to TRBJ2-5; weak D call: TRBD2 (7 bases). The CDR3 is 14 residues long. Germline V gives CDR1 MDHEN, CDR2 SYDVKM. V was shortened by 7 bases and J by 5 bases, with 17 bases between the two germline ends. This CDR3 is CASKGGATGETQYF. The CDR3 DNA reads TGTGCCAGCAAGGGGGGGGCAACTGGGGAGACCCAGTACTTC.

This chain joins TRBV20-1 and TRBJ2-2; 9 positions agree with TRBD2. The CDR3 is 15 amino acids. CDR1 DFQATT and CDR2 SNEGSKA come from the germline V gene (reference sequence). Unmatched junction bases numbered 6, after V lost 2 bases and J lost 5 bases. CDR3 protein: CSARPGTSFTGELFF. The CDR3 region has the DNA TGCAGTGCTAGACCAGGGACTAGCTTTACCGGGGAGCTGTTTTTT.

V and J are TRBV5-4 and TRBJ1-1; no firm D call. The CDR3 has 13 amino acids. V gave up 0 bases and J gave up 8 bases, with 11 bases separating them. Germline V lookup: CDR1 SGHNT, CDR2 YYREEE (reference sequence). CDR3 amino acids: CASSLGTEREAFF. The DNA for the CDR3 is TGTGCCAGCAGCTTGGGCACAGAACGGGAAGCTTTCTTT.

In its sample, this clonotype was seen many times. The CDR3 is CSVHKGGRTEAFF. CDR3 coding DNA: TGCAGCGTTCATAAGGGGGGTAGGACTGAAGCTTTCTTT. The gene calls are TRBV29-1 and TRBJ1-1; the D gene is possibly TRBD1 (6 bases). CDR1 is SQVTM and CDR2 is ANQGSEA in the germline V gene. The CDR3 is 13 amino acids. The V end lost 5 bases, the J end lost 5 bases, and 15 bases lay between the germline ends.

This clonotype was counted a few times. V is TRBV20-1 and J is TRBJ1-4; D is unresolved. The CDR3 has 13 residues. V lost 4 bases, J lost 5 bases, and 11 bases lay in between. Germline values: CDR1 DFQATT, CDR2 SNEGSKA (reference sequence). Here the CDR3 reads CSATQSPNEKLFF. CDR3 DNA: TGCAGTGCTACACAGTCTCCAAATGAAAAACTGTTTTTT.

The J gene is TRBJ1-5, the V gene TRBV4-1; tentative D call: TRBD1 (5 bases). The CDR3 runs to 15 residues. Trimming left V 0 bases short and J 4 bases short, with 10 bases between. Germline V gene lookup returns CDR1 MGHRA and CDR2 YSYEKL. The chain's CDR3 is CASSQDDRRNQPQHF. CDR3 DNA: TGCGCCAGCAGCCAAGACGACAGAAGAAATCAGCCCCAGCATTTT.

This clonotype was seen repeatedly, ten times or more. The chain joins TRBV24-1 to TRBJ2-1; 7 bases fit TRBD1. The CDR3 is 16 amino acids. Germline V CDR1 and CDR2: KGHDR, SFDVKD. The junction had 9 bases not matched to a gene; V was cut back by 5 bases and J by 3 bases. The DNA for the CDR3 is TGTGCCACCAGTGGCATACAGGGGAACGGCTACAATGAGCAGTTCTTC. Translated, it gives CATSGIQGNGYNEQFF.

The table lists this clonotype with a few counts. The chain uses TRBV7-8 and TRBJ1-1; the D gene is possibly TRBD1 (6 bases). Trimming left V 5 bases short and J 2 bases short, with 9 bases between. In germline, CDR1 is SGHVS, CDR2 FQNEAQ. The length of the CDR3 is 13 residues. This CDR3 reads CASSAGHNTEAFF. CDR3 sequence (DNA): TGTGCCAGCAGCGCGGGACACAACACTGAAGCTTTCTTT.

The CDR3 protein is CASSLDGGNIQYF. In nucleotides, the CDR3 is TGTGCCAGCAGCTTAGACGGCGGAAACATTCAGTACTTC. The V and J genes are TRBV7-2 and TRBJ2-4, with D unclear. Trimming left V 1 base short and J 6 bases short, with 7 bases between. Per the germline V gene, CDR1 is SGHTA and CDR2 is FQGNSA. This CDR3 comprises 13 residues.

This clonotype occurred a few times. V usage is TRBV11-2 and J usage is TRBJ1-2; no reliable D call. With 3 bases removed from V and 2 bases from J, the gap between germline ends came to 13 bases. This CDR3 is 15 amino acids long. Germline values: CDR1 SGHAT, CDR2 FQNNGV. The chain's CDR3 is CASSFGSGGNYGYTF. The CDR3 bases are TGTGCCAGCAGCTTTGGTTCAGGAGGCAACTATGGCTACACCTTC.

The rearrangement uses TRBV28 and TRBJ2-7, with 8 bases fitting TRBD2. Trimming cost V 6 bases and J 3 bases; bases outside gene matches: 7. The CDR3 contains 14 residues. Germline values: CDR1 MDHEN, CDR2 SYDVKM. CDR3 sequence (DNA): TGTGCCAGCAGAGGGCGGGAGGCCCTCTACGAGCAGTACTTC. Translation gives CASRGREALYEQYF. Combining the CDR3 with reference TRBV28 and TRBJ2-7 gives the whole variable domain DVKVTQSSRYLVKRTGEKVFLECVQDMDHENMFWYRQDPGLGLRLIYFSYDVKMKEKGDIPEGYSVSREKKERFSLILESASTNQTSMYLCASRGREALYEQYFGPGTRLTVT.

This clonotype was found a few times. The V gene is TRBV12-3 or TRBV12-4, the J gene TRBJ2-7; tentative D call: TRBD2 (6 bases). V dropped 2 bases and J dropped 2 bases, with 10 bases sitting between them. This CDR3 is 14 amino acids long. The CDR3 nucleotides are TGTGCCAGCAGTTTACGGGGACTGGCCTACGAGCAGTACTTC. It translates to CASSLRGLAYEQYF.

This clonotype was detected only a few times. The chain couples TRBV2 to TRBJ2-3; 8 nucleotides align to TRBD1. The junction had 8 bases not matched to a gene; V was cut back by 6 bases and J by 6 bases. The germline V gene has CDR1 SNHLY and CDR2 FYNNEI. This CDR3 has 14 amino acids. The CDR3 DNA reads TGTGCCAGCAGGGGATCGACAGGGGTGGATACGCAGTATTTT. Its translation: CASRGSTGVDTQYF.

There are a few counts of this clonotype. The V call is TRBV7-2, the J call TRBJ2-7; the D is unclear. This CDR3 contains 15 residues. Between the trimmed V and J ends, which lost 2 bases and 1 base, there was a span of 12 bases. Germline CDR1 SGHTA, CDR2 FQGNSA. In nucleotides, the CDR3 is TGTGCCAGCAGCTTATCTTTGGGAAAGTCCTACGAGCAGTACTTC. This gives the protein CASSLSLGKSYEQYF.